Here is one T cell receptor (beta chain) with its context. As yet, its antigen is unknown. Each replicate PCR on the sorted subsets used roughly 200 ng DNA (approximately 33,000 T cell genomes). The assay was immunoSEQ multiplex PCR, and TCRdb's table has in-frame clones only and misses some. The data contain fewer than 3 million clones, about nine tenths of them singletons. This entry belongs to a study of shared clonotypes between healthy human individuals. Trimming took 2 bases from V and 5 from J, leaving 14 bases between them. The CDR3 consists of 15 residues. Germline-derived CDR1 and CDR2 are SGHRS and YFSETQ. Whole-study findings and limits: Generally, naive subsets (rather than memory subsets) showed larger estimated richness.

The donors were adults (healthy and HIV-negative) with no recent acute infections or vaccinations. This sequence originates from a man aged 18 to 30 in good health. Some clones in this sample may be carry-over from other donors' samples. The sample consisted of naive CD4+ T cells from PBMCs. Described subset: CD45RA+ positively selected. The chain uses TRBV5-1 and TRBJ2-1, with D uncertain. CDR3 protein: CASSFSLGVDNEQFF. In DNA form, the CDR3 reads TGCGCCAGCAGCTTTAGTCTAGGTGTGGACAATGAGCAGTTCTTC.